The present T cell receptor beta chain was sequenced within a study of shared clonotypes between healthy human individuals. Clones were sequenced by immunoSEQ multiplex PCR, and TCRdb holds only the in-frame ones, with some missing. Of some 2,500,000 clones listed, 80% to 95% are singletons. V was shortened by 5 bases and J by 11 bases, with 18 bases between the two germline ends. Germline V gene data show CDR1 as MDHEN and CDR2 as SYDVKM. The CDR3 contains 13 residues. The chain is built from TRBV28 and TRBJ1-2; D gene unclear. Specimen: naive CD4+ T cells from PBMCs. The subset is: CD45RA+ positively selected. This TCR derives from a man younger than 35 in good health. Some clones in this sample may be carry-over from other donors' samples. CDR3 region: CASSTTRHIVYTF. CDR3 DNA sequence: TGTGCCAGCAGTACAACACGGCATATCGTATACACCTTC.